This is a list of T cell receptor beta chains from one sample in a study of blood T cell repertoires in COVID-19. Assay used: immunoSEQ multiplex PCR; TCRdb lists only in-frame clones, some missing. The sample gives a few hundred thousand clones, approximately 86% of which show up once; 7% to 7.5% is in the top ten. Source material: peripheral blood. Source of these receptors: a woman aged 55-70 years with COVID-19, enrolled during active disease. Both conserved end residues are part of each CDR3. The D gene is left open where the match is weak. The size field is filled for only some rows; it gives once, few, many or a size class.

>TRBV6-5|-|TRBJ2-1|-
TGTGCCAGCAGAACTCCGAGACACCTCAATGAGCAGTTCTTC
CASRTPRHLNEQFF
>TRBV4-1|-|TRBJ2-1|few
TGCGCCAGCAGCCAACTTTCCAGGGATGAGCAGTTCTTC
CASSQLSRDEQFF
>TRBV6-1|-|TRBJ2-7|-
TGTGCCAGCAGTGAACAGGGTCTGGCCTACGAGCAGTACTTC
CASSEQGLAYEQYF
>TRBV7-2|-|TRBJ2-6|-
TGTGCCAAGGCGGGGTTCGGGGGGCCATCCTCTGGGGCCAACGTCCTGACTTTC
CAKAGFGGPSSGANVLTF
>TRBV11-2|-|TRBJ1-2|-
TGTGCCAGCAGCTTAGAAAGGGGGTCGGCTGGCTACACCTTC
CASSLERGSAGYTF
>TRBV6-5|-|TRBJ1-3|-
TGTGCCAGCAGTTACTCTACAAACTCTGGAAACACCATATATTTT
CASSYSTNSGNTIYF
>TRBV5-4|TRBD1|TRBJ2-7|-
TGTGCCAGCAGCTTGGGACAGGGGTCCCGCGAGCAGTACTTC
CASSLGQGSREQYF
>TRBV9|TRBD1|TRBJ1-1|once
TGTGCCAGCAGCGTGACAGGGGTGAACACTGAAGCTTTCTTT
CASSVTGVNTEAFF
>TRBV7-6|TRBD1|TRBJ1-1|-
TGTGCCAGCAGCTTCGTCCCCGGGACAGGGTCGAACACTGAAGCTTTCTTT
CASSFVPGTGSNTEAFF
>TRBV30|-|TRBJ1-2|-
TGTGCCTGGAGTGAAAGGGGTTGGGGTGGCTACACCTTC
CAWSERGWGGYTF
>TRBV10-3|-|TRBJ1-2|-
TGTGCCATCAGTGAGCCGGGGGTCGCGGACTATGGCTACACCTTC
CAISEPGVADYGYTF
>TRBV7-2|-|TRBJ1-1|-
TGTGCCAGCAGCTTGTTTATATCCGGGGAACGGGTGAACACTGAAGCTTTCTTT
CASSLFISGERVNTEAFF
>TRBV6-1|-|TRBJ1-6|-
TGTGCCAGCAGTGAAAGGGGTTATAATTCACCCCTCCACTTT
CASSERGYNSPLHF
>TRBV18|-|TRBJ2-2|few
TGTGCCAGCTCACCCGGAGGGAATGCGAACACCGGGGAGCTGTTTTTT
CASSPGGNANTGELFF
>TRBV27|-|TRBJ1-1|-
TGTGCCAGCAGCCCGCGGGGTTGGACTGAAGCTTTCTTT
CASSPRGWTEAFF
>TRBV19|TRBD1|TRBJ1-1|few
TGTGCCAGTAGTACGGGGGACAGTCTGAACACTGAAGCTTTCTTT
CASSTGDSLNTEAFF
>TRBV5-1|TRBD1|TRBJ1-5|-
TGCGCCAGCAGCTTGGGACAGGGGGCGGGTCAGCCCCAGCATTTT
CASSLGQGAGQPQHF
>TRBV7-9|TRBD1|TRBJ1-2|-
TGTGCCAGCCTTTCTAAGCTAGGGGGCCATGGCTACACCTTC
CASLSKLGGHGYTF
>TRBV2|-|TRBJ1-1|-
TGTGCCAGCAGTGGGGGGCAGGGGTACACTGAAGCTTTCTTT
CASSGGQGYTEAFF
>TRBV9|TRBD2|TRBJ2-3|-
TGTGCCAGCAGCCCCAAATGGAGCGGGGCCTTCACAGATACGCAGTATTTT
CASSPKWSGAFTDTQYF
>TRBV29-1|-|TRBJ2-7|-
TGCAGCGTTGAAGATGGCTATGACTACTCCTACGAGCAGTACTTC
CSVEDGYDYSYEQYF
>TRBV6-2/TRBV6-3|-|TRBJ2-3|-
TGTGCCAGCAGTTACTCGGGCCAGGGCATTTCAGATACGCAGTATTTT
CASSYSGQGISDTQYF
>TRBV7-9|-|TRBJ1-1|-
TGTGCCAGCAGGTCAACAGGGCTGAACACTGAAGCTTTCTTT
CASRSTGLNTEAFF